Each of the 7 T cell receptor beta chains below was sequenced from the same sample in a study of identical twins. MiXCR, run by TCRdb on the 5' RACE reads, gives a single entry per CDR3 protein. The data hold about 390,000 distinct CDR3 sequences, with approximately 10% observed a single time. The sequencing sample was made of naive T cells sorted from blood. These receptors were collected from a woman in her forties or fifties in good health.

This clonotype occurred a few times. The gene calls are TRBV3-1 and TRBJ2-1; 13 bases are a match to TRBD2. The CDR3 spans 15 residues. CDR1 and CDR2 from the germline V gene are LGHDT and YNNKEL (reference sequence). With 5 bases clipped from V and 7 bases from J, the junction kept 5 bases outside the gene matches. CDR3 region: CASSWTSGSGNEQFF. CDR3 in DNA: TGTGCCAGCAGCTGGACTAGCGGGAGTGGAAATGAGCAGTTCTTC.

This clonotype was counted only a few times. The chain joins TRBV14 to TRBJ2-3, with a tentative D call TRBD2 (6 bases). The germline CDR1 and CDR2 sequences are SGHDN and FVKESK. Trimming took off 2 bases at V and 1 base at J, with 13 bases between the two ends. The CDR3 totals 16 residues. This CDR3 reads CASSQKLAFRTDTQYF. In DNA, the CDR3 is TGTGCCAGCAGCCAAAAGCTAGCGTTCCGCACAGATACGCAGTATTTT.

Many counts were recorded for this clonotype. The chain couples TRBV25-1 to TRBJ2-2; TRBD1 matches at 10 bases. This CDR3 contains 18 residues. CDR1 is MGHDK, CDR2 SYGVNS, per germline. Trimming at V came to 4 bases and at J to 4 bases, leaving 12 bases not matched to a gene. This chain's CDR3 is CASSGTPGTGAGTGELFF. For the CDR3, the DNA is TGTGCCAGCAGTGGAACACCGGGGACAGGGGCGGGCACCGGGGAGCTGTTTTTT.

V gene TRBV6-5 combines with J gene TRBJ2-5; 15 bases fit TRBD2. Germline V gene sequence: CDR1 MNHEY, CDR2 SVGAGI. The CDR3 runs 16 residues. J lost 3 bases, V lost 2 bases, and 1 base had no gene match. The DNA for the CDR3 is TGTGCCAGCAGTTACGGGACTAGCGGGAGGAAAGAGACCCAGTACTTC. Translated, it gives CASSYGTSGRKETQYF.

Written as DNA, the CDR3 is TGCAGTGCTAGACCTCAGCAGAACACTGAAGCTTTCTTT. Translated: CSARPQQNTEAFF. The rearrangement uses TRBV20-1 and TRBJ1-1; D remains unclear. CDR1 and CDR2 from the germline V gene are DFQATT and SNEGSKA (reference sequence). V was trimmed by 2 bases and J by 1 base, leaving 8 bases between them. The CDR3 runs 13 residues.

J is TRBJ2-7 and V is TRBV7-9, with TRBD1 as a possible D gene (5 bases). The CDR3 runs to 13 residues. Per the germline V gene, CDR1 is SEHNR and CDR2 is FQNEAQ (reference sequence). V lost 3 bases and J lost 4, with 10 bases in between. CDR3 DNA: TGTGCCAGCAGCTTCTCAGGGTTTTACGAGCAGTACTTC. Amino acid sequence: CASSFSGFYEQYF.

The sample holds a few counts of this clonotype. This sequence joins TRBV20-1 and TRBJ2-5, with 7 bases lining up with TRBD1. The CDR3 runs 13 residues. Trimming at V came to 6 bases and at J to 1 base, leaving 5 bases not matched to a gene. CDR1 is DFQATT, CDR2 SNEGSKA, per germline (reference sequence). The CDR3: CSALRTGQETQYF. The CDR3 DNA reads TGCAGTGCCCTCCGGACAGGCCAAGAGACCCAGTACTTC.